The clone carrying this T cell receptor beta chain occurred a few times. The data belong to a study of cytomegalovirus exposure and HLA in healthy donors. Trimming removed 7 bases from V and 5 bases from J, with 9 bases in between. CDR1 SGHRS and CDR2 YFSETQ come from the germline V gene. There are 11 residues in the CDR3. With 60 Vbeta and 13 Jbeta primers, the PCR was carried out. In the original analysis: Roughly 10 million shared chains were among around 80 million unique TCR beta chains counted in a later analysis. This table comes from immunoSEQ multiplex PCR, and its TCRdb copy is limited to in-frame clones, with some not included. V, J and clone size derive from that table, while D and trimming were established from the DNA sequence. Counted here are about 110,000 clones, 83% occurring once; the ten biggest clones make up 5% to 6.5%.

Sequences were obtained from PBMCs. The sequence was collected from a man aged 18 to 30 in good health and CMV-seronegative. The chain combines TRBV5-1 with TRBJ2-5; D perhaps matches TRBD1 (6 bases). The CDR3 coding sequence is TGCGCCAGCTACGACAGGGAGACCCAGTACTTC. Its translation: CASYDRETQYF.